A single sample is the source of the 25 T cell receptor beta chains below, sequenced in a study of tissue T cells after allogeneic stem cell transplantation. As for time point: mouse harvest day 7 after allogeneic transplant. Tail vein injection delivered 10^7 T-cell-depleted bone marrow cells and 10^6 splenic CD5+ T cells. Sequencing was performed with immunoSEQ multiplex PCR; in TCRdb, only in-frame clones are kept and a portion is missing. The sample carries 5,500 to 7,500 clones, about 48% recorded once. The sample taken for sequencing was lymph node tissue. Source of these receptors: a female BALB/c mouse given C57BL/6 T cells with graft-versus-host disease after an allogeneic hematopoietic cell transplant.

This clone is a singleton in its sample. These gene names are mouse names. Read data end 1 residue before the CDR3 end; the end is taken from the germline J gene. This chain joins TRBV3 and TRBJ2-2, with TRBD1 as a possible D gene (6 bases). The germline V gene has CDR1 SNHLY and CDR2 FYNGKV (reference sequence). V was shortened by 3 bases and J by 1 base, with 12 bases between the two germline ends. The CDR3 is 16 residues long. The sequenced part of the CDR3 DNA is TGTGCCAGCAGCTTTCAGACAGGCCGAAACACCGGGCAGCTCTAC. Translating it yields CASSFQTGRNTGQLY. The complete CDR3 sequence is CASSFQTGRNTGQLYF.

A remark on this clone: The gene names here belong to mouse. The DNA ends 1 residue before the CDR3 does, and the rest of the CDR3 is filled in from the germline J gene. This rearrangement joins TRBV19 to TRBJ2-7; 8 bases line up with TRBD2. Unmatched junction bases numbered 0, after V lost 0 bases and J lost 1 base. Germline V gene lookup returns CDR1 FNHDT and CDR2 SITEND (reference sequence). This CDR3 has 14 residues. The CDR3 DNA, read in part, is TGTGCCAGCAGTATAGTGGGGGGGTCCTATGAACAGTAC. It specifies CASSIVGGSYEQY. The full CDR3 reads CASSIVGGSYEQYF. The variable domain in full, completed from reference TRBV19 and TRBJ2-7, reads GGIITQTPKFLIGQEGQKLTLKCQQNFNHDTMYWYRQDSGKGLRLIYYSITENDLQKGDLSEGYDASREKKSSFSLTVTSAQKNEMAVFLCASSIVGGSYEQYFGPGTRLTVL.

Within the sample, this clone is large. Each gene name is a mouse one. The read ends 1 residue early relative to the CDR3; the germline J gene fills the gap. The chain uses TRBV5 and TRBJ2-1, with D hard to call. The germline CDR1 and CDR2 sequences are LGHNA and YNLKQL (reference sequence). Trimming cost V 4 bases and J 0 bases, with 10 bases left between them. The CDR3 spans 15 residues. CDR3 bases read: TGTGCCAGCAGCCCCCCCAGGAATAACTATGCTGAGCAGTTC. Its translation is CASSPPRNNYAEQF. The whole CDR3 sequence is CASSPPRNNYAEQFF.

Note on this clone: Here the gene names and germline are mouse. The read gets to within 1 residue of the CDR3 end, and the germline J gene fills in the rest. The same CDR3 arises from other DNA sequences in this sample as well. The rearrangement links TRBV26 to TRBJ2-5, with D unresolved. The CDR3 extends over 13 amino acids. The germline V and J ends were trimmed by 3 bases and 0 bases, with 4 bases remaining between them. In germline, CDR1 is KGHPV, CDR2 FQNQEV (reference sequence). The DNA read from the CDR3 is TGTGCCAGCAGTCTTCGCAACCAAGACACCCAGTAC. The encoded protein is CASSLRNQDTQY. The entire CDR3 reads CASSLRNQDTQYF.

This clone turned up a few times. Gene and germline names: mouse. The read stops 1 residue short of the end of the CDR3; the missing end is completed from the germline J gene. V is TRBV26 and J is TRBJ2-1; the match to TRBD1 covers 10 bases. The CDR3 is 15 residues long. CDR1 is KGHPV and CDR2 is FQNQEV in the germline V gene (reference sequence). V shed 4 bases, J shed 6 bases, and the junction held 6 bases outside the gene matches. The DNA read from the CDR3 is TGTGCCAGCAGTCCGACAGGGGGCGCGAGTGCTGAGCAGTTC. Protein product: CASSPTGGASAEQF. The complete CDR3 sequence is CASSPTGGASAEQFF.

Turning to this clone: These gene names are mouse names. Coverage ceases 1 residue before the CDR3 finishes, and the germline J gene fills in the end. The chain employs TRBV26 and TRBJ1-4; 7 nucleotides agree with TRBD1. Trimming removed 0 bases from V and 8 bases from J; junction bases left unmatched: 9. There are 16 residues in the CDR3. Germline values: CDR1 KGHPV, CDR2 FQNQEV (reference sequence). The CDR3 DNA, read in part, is TGTGCCAGCAGTCTGTCGACGGGACAGCCAAGGGAAAGATTATTT. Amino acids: CASSLSTGQPRERLF. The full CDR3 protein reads CASSLSTGQPRERLFF.

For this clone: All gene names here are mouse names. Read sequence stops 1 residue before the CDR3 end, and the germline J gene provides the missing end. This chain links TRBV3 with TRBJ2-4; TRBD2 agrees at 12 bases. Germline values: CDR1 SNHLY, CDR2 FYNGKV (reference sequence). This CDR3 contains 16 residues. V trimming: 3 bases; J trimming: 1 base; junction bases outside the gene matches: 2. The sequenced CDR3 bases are TGTGCCAGCAGCTTTAGACTGGGGGGGCGTCAAAACACCTTGTAC. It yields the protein CASSFRLGGRQNTLY. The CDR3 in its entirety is CASSFRLGGRQNTLYF.

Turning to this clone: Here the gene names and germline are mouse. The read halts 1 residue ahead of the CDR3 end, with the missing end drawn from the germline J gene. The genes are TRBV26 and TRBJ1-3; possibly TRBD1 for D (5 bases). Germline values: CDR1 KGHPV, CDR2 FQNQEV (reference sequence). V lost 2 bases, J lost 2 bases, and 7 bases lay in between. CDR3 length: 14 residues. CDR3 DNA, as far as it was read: TGTGCCAGCAGTCTGGCGGGGCCTGGAAATACGCTCTAT. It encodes CASSLAGPGNTLY. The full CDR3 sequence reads CASSLAGPGNTLYF.

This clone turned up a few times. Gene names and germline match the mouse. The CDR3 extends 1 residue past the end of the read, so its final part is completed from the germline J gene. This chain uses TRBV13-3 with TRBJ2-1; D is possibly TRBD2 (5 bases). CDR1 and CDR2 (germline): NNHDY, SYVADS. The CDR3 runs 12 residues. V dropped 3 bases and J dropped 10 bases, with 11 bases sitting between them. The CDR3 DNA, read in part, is TGTGCCAGCAGTGGGACTCCTCGGGAGCAGTTC. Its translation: CASSGTPREQF. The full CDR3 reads CASSGTPREQFF.

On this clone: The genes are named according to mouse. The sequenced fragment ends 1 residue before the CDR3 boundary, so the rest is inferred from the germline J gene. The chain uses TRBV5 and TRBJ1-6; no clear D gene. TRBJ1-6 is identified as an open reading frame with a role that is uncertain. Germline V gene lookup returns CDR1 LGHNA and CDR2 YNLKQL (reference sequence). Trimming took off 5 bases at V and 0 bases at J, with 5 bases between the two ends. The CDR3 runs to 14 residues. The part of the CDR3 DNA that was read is TGTGCCAGCAGCAGGAATTCCTATAATTCGCCCCTCTAC. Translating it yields CASSRNSYNSPLY. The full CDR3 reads CASSRNSYNSPLYF.

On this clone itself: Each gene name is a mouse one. CDR3 bases read: TGTGCCAGCTCTCTCTGGGGGGCGAACACCGGGCAGCTCTAC. This sequence encodes CASSLWGANTGQLY. The whole CDR3 protein reads CASSLWGANTGQLYF. V is TRBV12-1 and J is TRBJ2-2, with TRBD2 as a possible D gene (7 bases). The DNA ends 1 residue before the CDR3 does, and the rest of the CDR3 is filled in from the germline J gene. In germline, CDR1 is SGHSN, CDR2 HYEKVE. V lost 0 bases, J lost 2 bases, and 9 bases lay in between. The CDR3 has 15 residues.

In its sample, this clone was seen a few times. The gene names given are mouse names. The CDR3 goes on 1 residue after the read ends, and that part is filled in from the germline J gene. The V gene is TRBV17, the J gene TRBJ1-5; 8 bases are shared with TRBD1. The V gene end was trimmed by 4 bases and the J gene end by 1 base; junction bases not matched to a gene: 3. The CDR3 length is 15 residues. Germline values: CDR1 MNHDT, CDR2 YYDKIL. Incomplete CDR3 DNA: TGTGCTAGCAGTACCTGGACAGGGAACAACCAGGCTCCGCTT. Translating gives CASSTWTGNNQAPL. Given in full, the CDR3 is CASSTWTGNNQAPLF. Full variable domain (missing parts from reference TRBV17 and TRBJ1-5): DTTVKQNPRYKLARVGKPVNLICSQTMNHDTMYWYQKKPNQAPKLLLFYYDKILNREADTFEKFQSSRPNNSFCSLYIGSAGLEYSAMYLCASSTWTGNNQAPLFGEGTRLSVL.

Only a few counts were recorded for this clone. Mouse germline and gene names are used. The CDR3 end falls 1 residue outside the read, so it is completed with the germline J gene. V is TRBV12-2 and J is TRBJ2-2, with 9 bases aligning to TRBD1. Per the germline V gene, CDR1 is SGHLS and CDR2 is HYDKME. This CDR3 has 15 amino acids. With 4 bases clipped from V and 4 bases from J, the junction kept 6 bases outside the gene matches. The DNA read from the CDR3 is TGTGCCAGCTCCCTGGGACAGGGATCCACCGGGCAGCTCTAC. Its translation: CASSLGQGSTGQLY. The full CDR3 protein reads CASSLGQGSTGQLYF. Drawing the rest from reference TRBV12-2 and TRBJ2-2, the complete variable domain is NSGVVQSPRYIIKGKGERSILKCIPISGHLSVAWYQQTQGQELKFFIQHYDKMERDKGNLPSRFSVQQFDDYHSEMNMSALELEDSAVYFCASSLGQGSTGQLYFGEGSKLTVL.

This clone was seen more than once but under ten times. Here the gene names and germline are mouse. The CDR3 DNA, read in part, is TGTGCCAGCAGCCAAGAAAGGAGGAACCAGGCTCCGCTT. It encodes CASSQERRNQAPL. The complete CDR3 protein is CASSQERRNQAPLF. The chain links TRBV2 to TRBJ1-5; D is unclear. The read terminates 1 residue before the CDR3 end, so the remaining end is supplied by the germline J gene. The CDR3 spans 14 residues. The V end lost 0 bases, the J end lost 4 bases, and 7 bases lay between the germline ends. Germline assignment: CDR1 LGHNA and CDR2 YSYQKL.

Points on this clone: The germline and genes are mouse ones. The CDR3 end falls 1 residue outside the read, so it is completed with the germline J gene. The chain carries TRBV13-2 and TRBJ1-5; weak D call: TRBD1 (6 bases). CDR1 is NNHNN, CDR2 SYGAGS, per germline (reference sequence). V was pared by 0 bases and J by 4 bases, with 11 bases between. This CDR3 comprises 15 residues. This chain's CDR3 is CASGDAGTPNQAPLF. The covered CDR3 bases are TGTGCCAGCGGTGATGCCGGGACACCTAACCAGGCTCCGCTT.

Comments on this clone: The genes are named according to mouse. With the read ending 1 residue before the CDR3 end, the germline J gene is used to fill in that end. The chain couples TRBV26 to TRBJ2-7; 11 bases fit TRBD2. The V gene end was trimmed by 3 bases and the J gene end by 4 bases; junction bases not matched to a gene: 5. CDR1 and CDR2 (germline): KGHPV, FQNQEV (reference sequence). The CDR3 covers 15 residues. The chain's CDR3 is CASSLSGLGAYEQYF. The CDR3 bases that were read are TGTGCCAGCAGTCTCTCGGGACTGGGGGCTTATGAACAGTAC. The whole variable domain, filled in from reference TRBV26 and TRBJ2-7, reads NSKVIQTPRYLVKGQGQKAKMRCIPEKGHPVVFWYQQNKNNEFKFLINFQNQEVLQQIDMTEKRFSAECPSNSPCSLEIQSSEAGDSALYLCASSLSGLGAYEQYFGPGTRLTVL.

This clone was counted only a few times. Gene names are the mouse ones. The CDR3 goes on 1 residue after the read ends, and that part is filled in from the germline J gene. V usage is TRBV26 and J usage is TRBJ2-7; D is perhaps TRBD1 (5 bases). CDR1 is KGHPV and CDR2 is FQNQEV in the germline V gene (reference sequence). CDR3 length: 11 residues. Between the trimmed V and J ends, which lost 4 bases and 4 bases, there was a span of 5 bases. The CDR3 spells CASSQGYEQYF. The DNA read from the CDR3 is TGTGCCAGCAGTCAGGGGTATGAACAGTAC.

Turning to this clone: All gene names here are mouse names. CDR3 in amino acids: CASSLEDSGNTLYF. CDR3 bases read: TGTGCCAGCTCTCTCGAAGATTCTGGAAATACGCTCTAT. This rearrangement joins TRBV12-2 to TRBJ1-3, with no clear D. The CDR3 extends 1 residue past the end of the read, so its final part is completed from the germline J gene. CDR1 and CDR2 from the germline V gene are SGHLS and HYDKME. CDR3 length equals 14 residues. Trimming removed 0 bases at V and 0 bases at J, with 5 bases between.

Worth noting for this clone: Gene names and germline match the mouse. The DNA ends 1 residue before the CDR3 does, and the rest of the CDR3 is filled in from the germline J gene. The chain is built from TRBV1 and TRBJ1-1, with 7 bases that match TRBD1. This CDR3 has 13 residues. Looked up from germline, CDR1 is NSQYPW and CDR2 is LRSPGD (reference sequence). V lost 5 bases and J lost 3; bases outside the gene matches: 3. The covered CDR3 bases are TGCACCTGCAGTCCCGGGACAGACACAGAAGTCTTC. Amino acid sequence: CTCSPGTDTEVF. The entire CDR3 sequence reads CTCSPGTDTEVFF.

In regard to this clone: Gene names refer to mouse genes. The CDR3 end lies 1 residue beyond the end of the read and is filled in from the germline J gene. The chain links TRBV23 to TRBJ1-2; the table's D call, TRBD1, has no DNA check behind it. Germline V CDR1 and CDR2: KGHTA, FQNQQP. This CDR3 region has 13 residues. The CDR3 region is CSSSETGYSDYTF. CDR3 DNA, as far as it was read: TGCTCCAGCAGCGAAACAGGGTACTCCGACTACACC.

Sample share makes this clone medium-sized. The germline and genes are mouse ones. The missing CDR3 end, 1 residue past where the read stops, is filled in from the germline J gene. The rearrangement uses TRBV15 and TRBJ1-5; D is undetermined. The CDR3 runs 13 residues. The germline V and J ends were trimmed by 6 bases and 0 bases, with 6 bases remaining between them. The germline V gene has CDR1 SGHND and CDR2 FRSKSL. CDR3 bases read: TGTGCCAGCAGCGCAGATAACAACCAGGCTCCGCTT. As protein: CASSADNNQAPL. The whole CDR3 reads CASSADNNQAPLF. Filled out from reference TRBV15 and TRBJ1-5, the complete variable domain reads DAGVTQTPRHEVAEKGQTIILKCEPVSGHNDLFWYRQTKIQGLELLSYFRSKSLMEDGGAFKDRFKAEMLNSSFSTLKIQPTEPKDSAVYLCASSADNNQAPLFGEGTRLSVL.

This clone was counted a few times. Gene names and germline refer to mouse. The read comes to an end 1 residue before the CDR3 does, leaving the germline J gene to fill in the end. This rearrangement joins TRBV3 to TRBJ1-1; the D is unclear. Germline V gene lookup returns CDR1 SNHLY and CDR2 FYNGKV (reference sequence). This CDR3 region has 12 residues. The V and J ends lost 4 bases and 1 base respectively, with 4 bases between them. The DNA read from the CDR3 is TGTGCCAGCAGCTCCAGAAACACAGAAGTCTTC. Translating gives CASSSRNTEVF. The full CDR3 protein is CASSSRNTEVFF.

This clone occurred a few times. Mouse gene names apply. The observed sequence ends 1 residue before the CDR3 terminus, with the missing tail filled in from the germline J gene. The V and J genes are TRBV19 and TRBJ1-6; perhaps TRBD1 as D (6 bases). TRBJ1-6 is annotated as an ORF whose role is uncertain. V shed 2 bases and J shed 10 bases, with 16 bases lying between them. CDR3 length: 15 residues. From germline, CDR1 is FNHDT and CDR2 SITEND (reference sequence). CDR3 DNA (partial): TGTGCCAGCAGTATCGGCAGGGGACGAGGGTCGCCCCTCTAC. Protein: CASSIGRGRGSPLY. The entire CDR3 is CASSIGRGRGSPLYF.

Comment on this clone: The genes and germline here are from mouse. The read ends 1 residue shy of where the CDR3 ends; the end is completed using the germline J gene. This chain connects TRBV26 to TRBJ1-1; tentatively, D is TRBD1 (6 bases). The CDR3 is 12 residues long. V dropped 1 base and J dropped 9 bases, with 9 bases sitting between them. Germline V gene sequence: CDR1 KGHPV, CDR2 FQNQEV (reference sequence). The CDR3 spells CASSLWGAQVFF. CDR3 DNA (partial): TGTGCCAGCAGTCTGTGGGGGGCGCAAGTCTTC.

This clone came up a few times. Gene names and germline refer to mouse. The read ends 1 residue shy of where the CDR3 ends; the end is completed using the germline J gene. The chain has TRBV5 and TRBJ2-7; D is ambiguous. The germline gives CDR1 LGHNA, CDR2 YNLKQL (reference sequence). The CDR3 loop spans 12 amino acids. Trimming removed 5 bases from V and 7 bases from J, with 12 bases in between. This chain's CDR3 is CASSGSPGEQYF. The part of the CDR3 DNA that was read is TGTGCCAGCAGCGGGTCGCCGGGGGAACAGTAC.